This T cell receptor beta chain was identified during a study of T cell repertoires in cytomegalovirus infection (dated by TCRdb to between 2019 and 2020). General notes on the study: Recently identified HLA-C-restricted CMV epitopes, whose presentation resists viral immunomodulation, were targeted by peptide stimulations together with well-studied HLA-B-restricted epitopes. Because public TCR beta signatures pointed to carriage of CMV infection together with the matching HLA type, the HLA type of each donor mattered for the analysis. What the authors observed across the whole study: The ex vivo response was dominated by HLA-C-restricted CMV-specific TCR beta clonotypes, which also provided the single most frequent clonotype in two of eight donors. In both this cohort and an independent approximately 370-donor cohort, the cumulative frequency of public TCR beta family members distinguished carriers of CMV infection plus the relevant HLA type.

The treatment or condition label, as the study defines it: in vitro stimulation with specific CMV peptide epitopes to enrich CMV-specific T cells. Sequencing was performed on an Illumina HiSeq 1500. TCRdb passed the public sequencing reads through fastp at Q25 and MiXCR, retaining productive beta sequences. One record per CDR3 amino acid sequence lists the most common genes and DNA. Across this sample there are some 560,000 distinct CDR3 sequences, with roughly 42% seen only once. The ten largest clonotypes hold around 50% of the sample. The cysteine opens and the phenylalanine closes a CDR3 of 15 amino acids. Left in the record is the CDR3 DNA by itself, 45 bases read in frame from the first base. Relative to germline, V is missing 2 bases and J is missing 9 bases, with 6 bases of the junction outside any gene match. Taken from the germline V gene, the CDR1 and CDR2 loops are MNHEY and SVGAGI. For this clonotype: What antigen it recognizes has not been identified. The sample holds no much larger clone one base away, and base qualities are not on file.

The source was cultured PBMCs, collected from culture after CMV antigen stimulation. The source is a human donor in good health (CMV status not recorded). Some clones in this sample may be carry-over from other donors' samples. The rearranged segments are TRBV6-5 and TRBJ1-6; the junction holds 8 bases that match TRBD1. The CDR3 protein sequence reads: CASSYGQGAVSPLHF. The DNA sequence is TGTGCCAGCAGTTACGGTCAGGGGGCGGTTTCACCCCTCCACTTT.